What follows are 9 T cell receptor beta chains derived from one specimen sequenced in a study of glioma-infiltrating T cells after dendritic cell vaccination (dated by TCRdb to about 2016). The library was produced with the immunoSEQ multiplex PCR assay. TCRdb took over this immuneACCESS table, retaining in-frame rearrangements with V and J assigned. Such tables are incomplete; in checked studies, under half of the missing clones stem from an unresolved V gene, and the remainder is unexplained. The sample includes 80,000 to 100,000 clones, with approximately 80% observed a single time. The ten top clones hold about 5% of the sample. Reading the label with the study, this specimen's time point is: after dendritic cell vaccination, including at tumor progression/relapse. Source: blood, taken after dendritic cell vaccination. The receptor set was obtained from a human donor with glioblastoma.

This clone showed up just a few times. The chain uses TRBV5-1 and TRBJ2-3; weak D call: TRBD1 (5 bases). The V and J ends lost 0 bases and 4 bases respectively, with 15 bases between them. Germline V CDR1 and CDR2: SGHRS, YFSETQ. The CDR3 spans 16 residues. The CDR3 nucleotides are TGCGCCAGCAGCTTGGCCGGCGGACATCAGGCAGATACGCAGTATTTT. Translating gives CASSLAGGHQADTQYF.

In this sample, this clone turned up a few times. DNA of the CDR3: TGCGCCAGCAGCTTGCGGGTGGGAGAGGTCACAGATACGCAGTATTTT. As protein: CASSLRVGEVTDTQYF. V is TRBV5-1 and J is TRBJ2-3; TRBD2 might be the D (5 bases). This CDR3 spans 16 amino acids. Trimming took off 1 base at V and 2 bases at J, with 14 bases between the two ends. Germline lookup yields CDR1 SGHRS and CDR2 YFSETQ.

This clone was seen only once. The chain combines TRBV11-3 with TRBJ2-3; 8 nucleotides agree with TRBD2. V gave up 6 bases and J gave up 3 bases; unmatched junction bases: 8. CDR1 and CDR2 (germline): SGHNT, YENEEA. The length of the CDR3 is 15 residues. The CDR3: CASSATAGATDTQYF. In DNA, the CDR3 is TGTGCCAGCAGTGCCACAGCGGGAGCAACAGATACGCAGTATTTT.

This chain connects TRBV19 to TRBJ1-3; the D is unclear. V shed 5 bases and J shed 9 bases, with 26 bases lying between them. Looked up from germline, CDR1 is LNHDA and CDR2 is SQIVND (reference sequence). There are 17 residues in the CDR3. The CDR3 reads CASSRASRVRVGGTIYF. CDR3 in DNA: TGTGCCAGTAGTCGGGCCTCCCGGGTGCGGGTTGGAGGCACCATATATTTT.

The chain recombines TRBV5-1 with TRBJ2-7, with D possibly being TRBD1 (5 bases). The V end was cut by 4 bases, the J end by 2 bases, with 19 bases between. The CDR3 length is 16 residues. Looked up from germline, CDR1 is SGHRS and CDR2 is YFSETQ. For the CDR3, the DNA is TGCGCCAGCAGCCCTCCGGGTGGTAGGACAACCTACGAGCAGTACTTC. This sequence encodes CASSPPGGRTTYEQYF.

The CDR3: CASSRQGAPGANVLTF. DNA for the CDR3: TGTGCCAGCAGCCGACAGGGGGCGCCTGGGGCCAACGTCCTGACTTTC. V is TRBV6-6 and J is TRBJ2-6; TRBD1 agrees at 10 bases. The V segment lost 6 bases and the J segment 2 bases; nucleotides outside the gene matches: 4. In germline, CDR1 is MNHNY, CDR2 SVGAGI (reference sequence). The CDR3 length is 16 residues.

The CDR3 sequence is CASSQDEGSANYGYTF. The DNA for the CDR3 is TGCGCCAGCAGCCAAGATGAGGGCTCGGCTAACTATGGCTACACCTTC. The V gene is TRBV4-1, the J gene TRBJ1-2, with D hard to call. This CDR3 has 16 amino acids. The V gene lost 0 bases and the J gene lost 0 bases, with 11 bases spanning the gap. Germline V gives CDR1 MGHRA, CDR2 YSYEKL.

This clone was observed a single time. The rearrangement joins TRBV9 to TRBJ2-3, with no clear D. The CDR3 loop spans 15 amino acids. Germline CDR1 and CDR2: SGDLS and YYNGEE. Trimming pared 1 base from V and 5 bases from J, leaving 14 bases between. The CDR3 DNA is TGTGCCAGCAGCGTAATATCCCAGCTAGGAGATACGCAGTATTTT. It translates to CASSVISQLGDTQYF.

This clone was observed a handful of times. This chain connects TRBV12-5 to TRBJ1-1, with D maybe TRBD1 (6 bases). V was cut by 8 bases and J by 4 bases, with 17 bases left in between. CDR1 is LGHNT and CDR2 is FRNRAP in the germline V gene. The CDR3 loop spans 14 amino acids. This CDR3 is CASKVTGWSTEAFF. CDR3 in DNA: TGTGCTAGTAAAGTAACAGGGTGGAGCACTGAAGCTTTCTTT.